These 22 T cell receptor beta chains share one sample of origin, sequenced in a study of PD-1 blockade in classical Hodgkin lymphoma. TCRdb keeps only in-frame clones here, not all; method: immunoSEQ multiplex PCR. The sample comprises some 22,000 clones, roughly 77% of which are singletons, and roughly 15% rests with the top ten. Relapses following autologous stem cell transplantation were seen in all patients, with brentuximab vedotin exposure varying. The input for sequencing was peripheral blood mononuclear cells (PBMCs), taken before the second cycle of nivolumab. These receptors were taken from a human donor with classical Hodgkin lymphoma.

The sample holds one count of this clone. The DNA of the CDR3 is TGTGCCAGCAGCTTAATTGGGGGCGAGCAGTACGTC. Translation: CASSLIGGEQYV. The J gene is TRBJ2-7, the V gene TRBV7-5; TRBD1 reflects the table's D call only, with no check against the DNA. TRBV7-5 is a listed pseudogene. CDR3 size: 12 residues.

This clone was observed a single time. The chain uses TRBV9 and TRBJ2-7; no definite D call. Per the germline V gene, CDR1 is SGDLS and CDR2 is YYNGEE. V lost 0 bases and J lost 0, with 13 bases in between. The CDR3 has 16 amino acids. The chain's CDR3 is CASSVAPTESSYEQYF. Here the CDR3 DNA reads TGTGCCAGCAGCGTAGCTCCCACCGAAAGCTCCTACGAGCAGTACTTC.

This clone is deemed medium-sized. The V call is TRBV9, the J call TRBJ1-5; a weak D match, TRBD1 (6 bases). Looked up from germline, CDR1 is SGDLS and CDR2 is YYNGEE. Trimming pared 5 bases from V and 7 bases from J, leaving 13 bases between. The CDR3 runs 13 residues. The CDR3 sequence is CASSFGGEQPQHF. In DNA form, the CDR3 reads TGTGCCAGCAGTTTCGGGGGCGAACAGCCCCAGCATTTT.

CDR3 nucleotides: TGCGCCAGCAGCTTCCGGGGGGGAGTAGGGACAAGGGAGCAGTACTTC. Translating it yields CASSFRGGVGTREQYF. The rearrangement joins TRBV5-1 to TRBJ2-7; 8 nucleotides match TRBD2. The CDR3 contains 16 residues. The V and J ends lost 2 bases and 7 bases, in that order; junction bases with no gene match: 14. Germline V gene data show CDR1 as SGHRS and CDR2 as YFSETQ. The full variable domain, in which reference TRBV5-1 and TRBJ2-7 provide the parts outside the CDR3, is KAGVTQTPRYLIKTRGQQVTLSCSPISGHRSVSWYQQTPGQGLQFLFEYFSETQRNKGNFPGRFSGRQFSNSRSEMNVSTLELGDSALYLCASSFRGGVGTREQYFGPGTRLTVT.

CDR3 DNA: TGTGCCAGCAGTTCCCTTGGAGTCGGGGACGGTGAAAAACTGTTTTTT. It codes for CASSSLGVGDGEKLFF. The rearrangement joins TRBV27 to TRBJ1-4, with D tentatively TRBD1 (5 bases). The CDR3 has 16 amino acids. V shed 4 bases and J shed 7 bases, with 19 bases lying between them. CDR1 and CDR2 from the germline V gene are MNHEY and SMNVEV (reference sequence).

The rearrangement links TRBV10-3 to TRBJ2-1; 7 nucleotides align to TRBD2. The CDR3 consists of 14 residues. Germline-derived CDR1 and CDR2 are ENHRY and SYGVKD. V lost 6 bases and J lost 0; bases outside the gene matches: 2. The CDR3 DNA is TGTGCCATCAGGGGCGGGAGCTCCTACAATGAGCAGTTCTTC. Translated, it gives CAIRGGSSYNEQFF.

V usage is TRBV19 and J usage is TRBJ2-7; 9 bases are shared with TRBD2. This CDR3 region has 16 residues. Germline V gene sequence: CDR1 LNHDA, CDR2 SQIVND (reference sequence). The V gene end was trimmed by 3 bases and the J gene end by 7 bases; junction bases not matched to a gene: 13. The CDR3 loop is CASSIGGLAGISEQYF. In nucleotides, the CDR3 is TGTGCCAGTAGTATCGGGGGTCTAGCGGGAATTAGTGAGCAGTACTTC.

The chain links TRBV6-5 to TRBJ2-5; 12 nucleotides align to TRBD2. There are 15 residues in the CDR3. Germline CDR1 MNHEY, CDR2 SVGAGI. V dropped 5 bases and J dropped 5; count of bases not matched to a gene: 6. The DNA of the CDR3 is TGTGCCAGCAGTAGACTAGCGGGAGATTCGGAGACCCAGTACTTC. Encoded protein: CASSRLAGDSETQYF.

By its share, this clone is medium-sized. The chain uses TRBV5-1 and TRBJ2-7; D is perhaps TRBD1 (6 bases). The germline V and J ends were trimmed by 3 bases and 2 bases, with 12 bases remaining between them. In germline, CDR1 is SGHRS, CDR2 YFSETQ. This CDR3 contains 14 residues. CDR3: CASSSGTLTYEQYF. In DNA, the CDR3 is TGCGCCAGCAGCTCCGGGACATTAACCTACGAGCAGTACTTC.

CDR3 in amino acids: CASSTTGDTEAFF. CDR3 nucleotides: TGTGCCAGCAGTACGACAGGGGACACTGAAGCTTTCTTT. The chain links TRBV2 to TRBJ1-1, with 8 nucleotides matching TRBD1. This CDR3 contains 13 residues. CDR1 is SNHLY, CDR2 FYNNEI, per germline. V lost 5 bases, J lost 3 bases, and 2 bases stayed unmatched.

The J gene is TRBJ1-3, the V gene TRBV15; D unresolved. Trimming took off 2 bases at V and 4 bases at J, with 18 bases between the two ends. The CDR3 runs 17 residues. Germline CDR1 reads LNHNV; CDR2 reads YYDKDF (reference sequence). In DNA, the CDR3 is TGTGCCACCAGCAGATTTGCATTGGCAAACCGAGGAAACACCATATATTTT. It yields the protein CATSRFALANRGNTIYF.

V gene TRBV28 combines with J gene TRBJ1-1; D might be TRBD1 (6 bases). From germline, CDR1 is MDHEN and CDR2 SYDVKM. This CDR3 comprises 15 residues. Trimming removed 5 bases from V and 4 bases from J, with 17 bases in between. The CDR3 DNA is TGTGCCAGCAGTCGACCAGGAGGCAGGGGCACTGAAGCTTTCTTT. It encodes CASSRPGGRGTEAFF.

The V call is TRBV11-2, the J call TRBJ2-7; TRBD2 agrees at 8 bases. This CDR3 is 14 amino acids long. The V segment lost 1 base and the J segment 7 bases; nucleotides outside the gene matches: 6. CDR1 is SGHAT and CDR2 is FQNNGV in the germline V gene. The DNA for the CDR3 is TGTGCCAGCAGCTTAGCGGGAGGGGCAGGAGAGCAGTACGTC. This translates into CASSLAGGAGEQYV.

This clone was seen more than once but under ten times. This chain uses TRBV5-6 with TRBJ1-6, with 7 bases lining up with TRBD1. The ends lost 3 bases at V and 7 bases at J; junction bases unmatched: 7. Germline V gene lookup returns CDR1 SGHDT and CDR2 YYEEEE. CDR3 length equals 15 residues. Here the CDR3 DNA reads TGTGCCAGCAGCTCCTCGGGACAGCCGAATTCACCCCTCCACTTT. Translated: CASSSSGQPNSPLHF.

This chain links TRBV7-9 with TRBJ1-1; D is possibly TRBD1 (5 bases). Germline V gives CDR1 SEHNR, CDR2 FQNEAQ (reference sequence). The CDR3 consists of 13 residues. V was clipped by 1 base and J by 8 bases, with 11 bases between them. CDR3 DNA: TGTGCCAGCAGCTTAGGAGGGCAGGGCGAAGCTTTCTTT. It codes for CASSLGGQGEAFF.

V usage is TRBV11-2 and J usage is TRBJ2-5; D possibly matches TRBD1 or TRBD2 (5 bases each). This CDR3 has 14 amino acids. The germline gives CDR1 SGHAT, CDR2 FQNNGV. V lost 1 base to trimming and J lost 4 bases, with 10 bases between them. The CDR3 DNA sequence: TGTGCCAGCAGCTTAGGCCCAGGGACAGAGACCCAGTACTTC. It is translated as CASSLGPGTETQYF. The full variable domain, in which reference TRBV11-2 and TRBJ2-5 provide the parts outside the CDR3, is EAGVAQSPRYKIIEKRQSVAFWCNPISGHATLYWYQQILGQGPKLLIQFQNNGVVDDSQLPKDRFSAERLKGVDSTLKIQPAKLEDSAVYLCASSLGPGTETQYFGPGTRLLVL.

The rearrangement joins TRBV6-6 to TRBJ1-1, with D tentatively TRBD1 (5 bases). This CDR3 is 13 amino acids long. CDR1 and CDR2 (germline): MNHNY, SVGAGI (reference sequence). The germline V and J ends were trimmed by 7 bases and 2 bases, with 11 bases remaining between them. CDR3 nucleotides: TGTGCCAGCACTTCGGGGGGTAACACTGAAGCTTTCTTT. Its translation is CASTSGGNTEAFF.

Turning to this clone: One end of the junction varies from germline; a read error may be responsible. This chain links TRBV29-1 with TRBJ2-7, with no clear D. Germline CDR1 SQVTM, CDR2 ANQGSEA. The CDR3 is made up of 13 amino acids. The CDR3, as DNA: TGCAGCGTTGCAGACGCATCGTGCTGGTTTAGGGACTTC. Its translation is CSVADASCWFRDF.

The chain joins TRBV2 to TRBJ2-2; D gene uncertain. CDR1 and CDR2 (germline): SNHLY, FYNNEI. CDR3 length equals 12 residues. Trimming shortened V by 8 bases and J by 6 bases, and 10 bases separated the two germline ends. CDR3 DNA sequence: TGTGCCAGCCGTCCGTCCCCCGGGGAGCTGTTTTTT. This sequence encodes CASRPSPGELFF.

The V gene is TRBV6-4, the J gene TRBJ2-2, with 13 nucleotides matching TRBD2. The CDR3 is 18 residues long. With 2 bases clipped from V and 7 bases from J, the junction kept 10 bases outside the gene matches. Germline V gene sequence: CDR1 MRHNA, CDR2 SNTAGT. The DNA for the CDR3 is TGTGCCAGCAGTGACGGAACCGGGACTAGCGGGATAGGCGGGGAGCTGTTTTTT. The encoded protein is CASSDGTGTSGIGGELFF.

The chain couples TRBV28 to TRBJ1-2; D is possibly TRBD1 (5 bases). Trimming cost V 2 bases and J 4 bases, with 23 bases left between them. The CDR3 length is 18 residues. CDR1 and CDR2 from the germline V gene are MDHEN and SYDVKM. CDR3: CASSLESGDLPTVYGYTF. The CDR3 region has the DNA TGTGCCAGCAGTTTAGAATCCGGGGACCTACCTACCGTCTATGGCTACACCTTC.

The V gene is TRBV30, the J gene TRBJ2-2, with D perhaps TRBD1 (5 bases). Germline values: CDR1 GTSNPN, CDR2 SVGIG (reference sequence). This CDR3 has 16 amino acids. Trimming removed 3 bases at V and 4 bases at J, with 18 bases between. CDR3 residues: CAWSVPRVGLTGELFF. The DNA for the CDR3 is TGTGCCTGGAGCGTTCCCAGGGTCGGGCTCACCGGGGAGCTGTTTTTT.